These 22 T cell receptor beta chains were all obtained from the same sample, sequenced in a study of T cell repertoires in cytomegalovirus infection. TCRdb analysed the reads with MiXCR anew, one entry per CDR3 protein. The sample carries some 170,000 distinct CDR3 sequences, about a sixth recorded once. The material sequenced was CD8+ T cells from PBMCs. These receptor sequences come from a human donor in good health (CMV status not recorded). Some clones in this sample may be carry-over from other donors' samples.

The V call is TRBV7-9, the J call TRBJ2-3, with 8 bases matching TRBD1. The CDR3 consists of 15 residues. Germline CDR1 SEHNR, CDR2 FQNEAQ (reference sequence). J was trimmed by 3 bases and V by 5 bases; bases with no gene match: 7. DNA for the CDR3: TGTGCCAGCAGCCATAGACAGGGGAGGACAGATACGCAGTATTTT. Its protein product is CASSHRQGRTDTQYF.

V usage is TRBV29-1 and J usage is TRBJ2-7; TRBD1 might be the D (6 bases). Germline-derived CDR1 and CDR2 are SQVTM and ANQGSEA. The CDR3 loop spans 11 amino acids. Trimming took off 4 bases at V and 6 bases at J, with 10 bases between the two ends. The CDR3, as DNA: TGCAGCGTTGGCAGGGGCGCCGAGCAGTACTTC. Translated: CSVGRGAEQYF.

This sequence joins TRBV27 and TRBJ2-3; 8 bases match TRBD1. The CDR3 contains 17 residues. Germline V gene data show CDR1 as MNHEY and CDR2 as SMNVEV (reference sequence). Trimming cost V 2 bases and J 6 bases; bases outside gene matches: 13. CDR3 nucleotides: TGTGCCAGCAGTTTACGAAAATCGGGACAGGTCCTGGATACGCAGTATTTT. This codes for CASSLRKSGQVLDTQYF.

There are a few counts of this clonotype. The chain joins TRBV7-2 to TRBJ2-7; tentatively, D is TRBD1 (6 bases). CDR1 and CDR2 (germline): SGHTA, FQGNSA. Trimming removed 5 bases at V and 2 bases at J, with 16 bases between. The CDR3 loop spans 15 amino acids. The CDR3 sequence is CASSTHFDRTYEQYF. CDR3 sequence (DNA): TGTGCCAGCAGCACCCACTTCGACAGGACCTACGAGCAGTACTTC.

The chain recombines TRBV24-1 with TRBJ2-1; perhaps TRBD1 as D (5 bases). CDR1 is KGHDR and CDR2 is SFDVKD in the germline V gene. This CDR3 has 17 residues. V was shortened by 1 base and J by 0 bases, with 12 bases between the two germline ends. The CDR3 spells CATSDLPDSLSYNEQFF. For the CDR3, the DNA is TGTGCCACCAGTGATTTACCCGACAGCCTCTCCTACAATGAGCAGTTCTTC.

This clonotype was seen repeatedly, ten times or more. J is TRBJ2-7 and V is TRBV7-9; D gene uncertain. The V gene's germline CDR1 is SEHNR and CDR2 FQNEAQ (reference sequence). CDR3 length equals 12 residues. V gave up 1 base and J gave up 2 bases, with 3 bases separating them. The CDR3 spells CASSLGAYEQYF. CDR3 bases: TGTGCCAGCAGCTTAGGGGCCTACGAGCAGTACTTC.

This sequence joins TRBV6-2 or TRBV6-3 and TRBJ2-1; D unresolved. Trimming stripped 8 bases from V and 8 bases from J, with 16 bases between. CDR3 length equals 13 residues. CDR1 and CDR2 from the germline V gene are MNHEY and SVGEGT. CDR3 sequence: CASRDYVADEQFF. CDR3 DNA: TGTGCCAGCCGAGATTACGTCGCCGATGAGCAGTTCTTC.

This rearrangement joins TRBV24-1 to TRBJ2-1, with TRBD2 matching 7 bases. The CDR3 has 16 amino acids. Looked up from germline, CDR1 is KGHDR and CDR2 is SFDVKD. J lost 8 bases, V lost 4 bases, and 13 bases had no gene match. DNA for the CDR3: TGTGCCACCAGTGACCCTAGCGGATCCTTGGCTGATGAGCAGTTCTTC. It yields the protein CATSDPSGSLADEQFF.

The table lists this clonotype with a few counts. The gene calls are TRBV9 and TRBJ2-1, with D tentatively TRBD1 or TRBD2 (5 bases each). The V end was cut by 0 bases, the J end by 1 base, with 8 bases between. In germline, CDR1 is SGDLS, CDR2 YYNGEE. The CDR3 contains 15 residues. The CDR3 DNA sequence: TGTGCCAGCAGCGTAGGAGGGGAGTCCTACAATGAGCAGTTCTTC. Amino acids: CASSVGGESYNEQFF.

The genes are TRBV6-2 or TRBV6-3 and TRBJ2-7; perhaps TRBD1 as D (6 bases). The germline gives CDR1 MNHEY, CDR2 SVGEGT. The V gene lost 2 bases and the J gene lost 0 bases, with 14 bases spanning the gap. The CDR3 spans 16 residues. DNA of the CDR3: TGTGCCAGCAGTTACCCCTACCGGGACACCTCCTACGAGCAGTACTTC. Its protein product is CASSYPYRDTSYEQYF.

The V and J genes are TRBV7-2 and TRBJ2-7; the match to TRBD2 covers 10 bases. The V and J ends lost 4 bases and 0 bases, in that order; junction bases with no gene match: 3. CDR1 is SGHTA and CDR2 is FQGNSA in the germline V gene. This CDR3 is built from 15 residues. As DNA, the CDR3 is TGTGCCAGCAGCTCGAGCGGGGGGGCCTCCTACGAGCAGTACTTC. It is translated as CASSSSGGASYEQYF.

CDR3 region: CASSFAAPDKNTEAFF. Written as DNA, the CDR3 is TGTGCCAGCAGCTTCGCCGCCCCAGACAAGAACACTGAAGCTTTCTTT. This chain joins TRBV7-2 and TRBJ1-1; D gene uncertain. This CDR3 is 16 amino acids long. Trimming cost V 3 bases and J 1 base, with 15 bases left between them. The germline gives CDR1 SGHTA, CDR2 FQGNSA.

This clonotype was observed a handful of times. V usage is TRBV25-1 and J usage is TRBJ2-2; no clear D gene. Trimming took off 4 bases at V and 5 bases at J, with 8 bases between the two ends. The CDR3 is 13 residues long. CDR1 is MGHDK and CDR2 is SYGVNS in the germline V gene. The CDR3 loop is CASSANPTGELFF. The CDR3 DNA follows: TGTGCCAGCAGTGCGAACCCGACCGGGGAGCTGTTTTTT.

At least ten counts were recorded for this clonotype. The chain is built from TRBV7-2 and TRBJ2-5; the match to TRBD2 covers 8 bases. With 8 bases clipped from V and 2 bases from J, the junction kept 10 bases outside the gene matches. Germline CDR1 SGHTA, CDR2 FQGNSA. This CDR3 comprises 15 residues. In DNA form, the CDR3 reads TGTGCCAGCTCCCCCGGGGGGGGCGCGCAAGAGACCCAGTACTTC. Translating gives CASSPGGGAQETQYF. Drawing the rest from reference TRBV7-2 and TRBJ2-5, the complete variable domain is GAGVSQSPSNKVTEKGKDVELRCDPISGHTALYWYRQSLGQGLEFLIYFQGNSAPDKSGLPSDRFSAERTGGSVSTLTIQRTQQEDSAVYLCASSPGGGAQETQYFGPGTRLLVL.

CDR3 residues: CASSEKIYTGELFF. CDR3 bases: TGTGCCAGCAGTGAAAAGATTTATACCGGGGAGCTGTTTTTT. This sequence joins TRBV6-1 and TRBJ2-2; D not resolved. CDR3 length: 14 amino acids. Germline assignment: CDR1 MNHNS and CDR2 SASEGT. Trimming took off 2 bases at V and 5 bases at J, with 9 bases between the two ends.

This chain uses TRBV4-1 with TRBJ1-1; D unresolved. V was cut by 4 bases and J by 1 base, with 7 bases left in between. Germline V gives CDR1 MGHRA, CDR2 YSYEKL. The CDR3 is 13 residues long. DNA for the CDR3: TGCGCCAGCAGCCCCCTGGGGAACACTGAAGCTTTCTTT. Its protein product is CASSPLGNTEAFF.

The sample holds a few counts of this clonotype. The V call is TRBV20-1, the J call TRBJ2-1; weak D call: TRBD2 (5 bases). V shed 0 bases and J shed 0 bases, with 15 bases lying between them. Germline V CDR1 and CDR2: DFQATT, SNEGSKA (reference sequence). This CDR3 contains 17 residues. The CDR3 region has the DNA TGCAGTGCTAGAGACCGAGAGCGGAGGAGCTCCTACAATGAGCAGTTCTTC. Translation gives CSARDRERRSSYNEQFF.

The CDR3 DNA is TGTGCCAGCAGCTTCGGGACGGGGTACAGCGAGCAGTACTTC. It encodes CASSFGTGYSEQYF. This chain uses TRBV5-6 with TRBJ2-7, with D possibly called TRBD1 or TRBD2 (5 bases each). V lost 2 bases and J 6 bases, leaving 15 bases between the germline ends. Per germline, CDR1 SGHDT and CDR2 YYEEEE. This CDR3 contains 14 residues. Together with reference TRBV5-6 and TRBJ2-7, the CDR3 gives the full variable domain: DAGVTQSPTHLIKTRGQQVTLRCSPKSGHDTVSWYQQALGQGPQFIFQYYEEEERQRGNFPDRFSGHQFPNYSSELNVNALLLGDSALYLCASSFGTGYSEQYFGPGTRLTVT.

The chain couples TRBV12-3 or TRBV12-4 to TRBJ2-7, with TRBD1 matching over 8 bases. V was pared by 5 bases and J by 2 bases, with 8 bases of the junction left unmatched. This CDR3 has 15 amino acids. The CDR3 loop reads CASSGTGGSTYEQYF. DNA of the CDR3: TGTGCCAGCAGTGGAACAGGGGGTAGTACCTACGAGCAGTACTTC.

This clonotype was seen a handful of times. The gene calls are TRBV7-9 and TRBJ1-2, with D hard to call. CDR3 length: 14 amino acids. The germline V gene encodes CDR1 SEHNR and CDR2 FQNEAQ (reference sequence). The germline V and J ends were trimmed by 1 base and 0 bases, with 6 bases remaining between them. This CDR3 reads CASSLVGTNYGYTF. The CDR3 DNA is TGTGCCAGCAGCTTAGTAGGAACTAACTATGGCTACACCTTC.

The rearrangement joins TRBV5-1 to TRBJ1-5; D uncertain. Germline V lookup: CDR1 SGHRS, CDR2 YFSETQ. The V end lost 0 bases, the J end lost 7 bases, and 8 bases lay between the germline ends. CDR3 length: 13 residues. This CDR3 is CASSLAEGQPQHF. The CDR3 DNA reads TGCGCCAGCAGCTTGGCTGAGGGACAGCCCCAGCATTTT. The full variable domain, its missing parts supplied by reference TRBV5-1 and TRBJ1-5, is KAGVTQTPRYLIKTRGQQVTLSCSPISGHRSVSWYQQTPGQGLQFLFEYFSETQRNKGNFPGRFSGRQFSNSRSEMNVSTLELGDSALYLCASSLAEGQPQHFGDGTRLSIL.

V usage is TRBV14 and J usage is TRBJ2-7; D assignment may be TRBD1 or TRBD2 (5 bases each). V was pared by 3 bases and J by 2 bases, with 14 bases between. The CDR3 loop spans 15 amino acids. Germline CDR1 is SGHDN and CDR2 is FVKESK. Written as DNA, the CDR3 is TGTGCCAGCAGCCATCGGGACGGAAACCCCTACGAGCAGTACTTC. Residues: CASSHRDGNPYEQYF.